These 27 T cell receptor beta chains share one sample of origin, sequenced in a study of blood T cell repertoires in COVID-19. Using immunoSEQ multiplex PCR, the repertoire was profiled, and TCRdb retains in-frame clones only, with some absent. The sample yields approximately 71,000 clones, 70% to 80% seen once. The sample comprised peripheral blood. The receptors originated from a man in his 60s with active or convalescent COVID-19.

The rearrangement joins TRBV30 to TRBJ1-4; D might be TRBD1 (5 bases). From germline, CDR1 is GTSNPN and CDR2 SVGIG (reference sequence). V lost 4 bases, J lost 2 bases, and 20 bases lay in between. This CDR3 comprises 17 residues. CDR3 sequence (DNA): TGTGCCTGGAACCCGGGGGACTTGAGGCAGACTAATGAAAAACTGTTTTTT. Translating it yields CAWNPGDLRQTNEKLFF.

The V and J genes are TRBV29-1 and TRBJ2-3, with 8 bases matching TRBD1. The germline V gene has CDR1 SQVTM and CDR2 ANQGSEA. The CDR3 sequence is 13 residues long. V lost 3 bases and J lost 6; bases outside the gene matches: 5. CDR3 amino acids: CSVETGAGDTQYF. The CDR3 nucleotides read TGCAGCGTTGAGACAGGGGCCGGTGATACGCAGTATTTT.

The chain couples TRBV3-1 (or the pseudogene TRBV3-2) to TRBJ1-2; 12 bases align to TRBD1. Looked up from germline, CDR1 is LGHDT and CDR2 is YNNKEL (reference sequence). The V segment lost 1 base and the J segment 7 bases; nucleotides outside the gene matches: 7. This CDR3 has 16 residues. CDR3 DNA sequence: TGTGCCAGCAGCCAAGGCTGGGGACAGGGGGCGATTGGCTACACCTTC. Translating it yields CASSQGWGQGAIGYTF.

This clone was detected only once. This chain joins TRBV4-1 and TRBJ2-7; TRBD1 agrees at 7 bases. The CDR3 extends over 15 amino acids. In germline, CDR1 is MGHRA, CDR2 YSYEKL. With 4 bases clipped from V and 6 bases from J, the junction kept 12 bases outside the gene matches. CDR3 in DNA: TGCGCCAGCAGCCCCCGGGACAGTCGGCAGTCCGAGCAGTACTTC. Translated, it gives CASSPRDSRQSEQYF.

V and J are TRBV20-1 and TRBJ2-5; D perhaps matches TRBD2 (5 bases). Deletions cut 3 bases from V and 5 bases from J, with 10 bases between. Looked up from germline, CDR1 is DFQATT and CDR2 is SNEGSKA (reference sequence). The CDR3 length is 12 residues. CDR3 sequence (DNA): TGCAGTGCTAGTCGAGGGTTGGAGACCCAGTACTTC. Translating it yields CSASRGLETQYF.

The V gene is TRBV7-8, the J gene TRBJ2-3; 9 positions agree with TRBD1. The germline V gene encodes CDR1 SGHVS and CDR2 FQNEAQ. V gave up 5 bases and J gave up 2 bases; unmatched junction bases: 8. The CDR3 extends over 16 amino acids. CDR3: CASSTRTGAVTDTQYF. CDR3 DNA sequence: TGTGCCAGCAGCACGCGGACAGGGGCTGTCACAGATACGCAGTATTTT.

The count of this clone is one. This rearrangement joins TRBV5-4 to TRBJ2-3; 11 bases match TRBD2. Trimming at V came to 5 bases and at J to 4 bases, leaving 6 bases not matched to a gene. Looked up from germline, CDR1 is SGHNT and CDR2 is YYREEE (reference sequence). The CDR3 spans 15 residues. The chain's CDR3 is CASSLAGGRSDTQYF. CDR3 DNA sequence: TGTGCCAGCAGTTTAGCGGGGGGGCGGTCAGATACGCAGTATTTT.

The chain has TRBV5-6 and TRBJ2-6, with D unclear. Germline assignment: CDR1 SGHDT and CDR2 YYEEEE. This CDR3 region has 17 residues. The germline V and J ends were trimmed by 3 bases and 0 bases, with 13 bases remaining between them. CDR3 nucleotide sequence: TGTGCCAGCAGCTCTTTAGTGAGTATCTCTGGGGCCAACGTCCTGACTTTC. Translating it yields CASSSLVSISGANVLTF.

The table lists this clone with a few counts. CDR3 sequence reads: CASSPTVGLGAEKNTGELFF. The CDR3 bases are TGTGCCAGCAGCCCAACAGTGGGTCTGGGAGCCGAAAAAAACACCGGGGAGCTGTTTTTT. The rearrangement uses TRBV7-3 and TRBJ2-2; a possible D gene is TRBD2 (5 bases). Trimming took 5 bases from V and 2 from J, leaving 27 bases between them. The CDR3 has 20 amino acids. Germline CDR1 is SGHTA and CDR2 is FQGTGA.

The chain combines TRBV2 with TRBJ2-3; no reliable D call. Trimming pared 5 bases from V and 0 bases from J, leaving 6 bases between. The CDR3 consists of 13 residues. Germline V gene sequence: CDR1 SNHLY, CDR2 FYNNEI. The CDR3 protein is CASSPTSTDTQYF. In DNA, the CDR3 is TGTGCCAGCAGTCCTACTAGCACAGATACGCAGTATTTT.

V usage is TRBV29-1 and J usage is TRBJ2-1; no definite D call. Germline V lookup: CDR1 SQVTM, CDR2 ANQGSEA. This CDR3 region has 14 residues. V lost 6 bases to trimming and J lost 3 bases, with 15 bases between them. The CDR3 loop is CSVITTGVYNEQFF. The CDR3, as DNA: TGCAGCGTCATAACCACCGGAGTCTACAATGAGCAGTTCTTC.

The chain carries TRBV6-5 and TRBJ2-7, with D unresolved. Trimming took off 7 bases at V and 6 bases at J, with 19 bases between the two ends. In germline, CDR1 is MNHEY, CDR2 SVGAGI. This CDR3 comprises 14 residues. CDR3 sequence (DNA): TGTGCCAGCACCTCCCGCGGTCTGCTCGGCGAGCAGTACTTC. This gives the protein CASTSRGLLGEQYF.

The chain carries TRBV24-1 and TRBJ1-1; D is ambiguous. Germline CDR1 reads KGHDR; CDR2 reads SFDVKD. V dropped 11 bases and J dropped 5 bases, with 14 bases sitting between them. The CDR3 consists of 12 residues. The chain's CDR3 is CARIRGRTEAFF. DNA for the CDR3: TGTGCCAGAATCCGCGGAAGGACTGAAGCTTTCTTT.

The chain couples TRBV15 to TRBJ1-1; TRBD1 might be the D (5 bases). This CDR3 region has 16 residues. In germline, CDR1 is LNHNV, CDR2 YYDKDF (reference sequence). The V gene lost 0 bases and the J gene lost 3 bases, with 14 bases spanning the gap. The DNA of the CDR3 is TGTGCCACCAGCAGAGATCTTGGGCAGGGTGACACTGAAGCTTTCTTT. Its protein is CATSRDLGQGDTEAFF.

The chain carries TRBV18 and TRBJ1-3; 9 bases fit TRBD1. This CDR3 is 16 amino acids long. The germline CDR1 and CDR2 sequences are KGHSH and LQKENI. Trimming cost V 4 bases and J 0 bases; bases outside gene matches: 4. The CDR3 sequence: CASSLVTGGSGNTIYF. The DNA of the CDR3 is TGTGCCAGCTCACTCGTGACAGGGGGCTCTGGAAACACCATATATTTT.

This sequence joins TRBV6-6 and TRBJ1-1; 8 bases are shared with TRBD1. This CDR3 region has 14 residues. Germline values: CDR1 MNHNY, CDR2 SVGAGI (reference sequence). J lost 6 bases, V lost 6 bases, and 9 bases had no gene match. CDR3 protein: CASRIQGGTSEAFF. The CDR3 coding sequence is TGTGCCAGCAGGATACAGGGGGGAACTTCTGAAGCTTTCTTT.

The chain is built from TRBV7-9 and TRBJ2-3, with D perhaps matching TRBD2 (5 bases). Germline V lookup: CDR1 SEHNR, CDR2 FQNEAQ (reference sequence). This CDR3 is 15 amino acids long. V lost 2 bases to trimming and J lost 3 bases, with 12 bases between them. The CDR3 coding sequence is TGTGCCAGCAGCTTATTGACGGGGTCGACAGATACGCAGTATTTT. Protein sequence: CASSLLTGSTDTQYF.

This clone occurred a few times. The V and J genes are TRBV19 and TRBJ1-2; 9 bases are a match to TRBD1. The CDR3 loop spans 14 amino acids. The germline V gene has CDR1 LNHDA and CDR2 SQIVND (reference sequence). Losses at the gene ends were 5 bases for V and 5 bases for J; bases not matched to a gene: 6. DNA of the CDR3: TGTGCCAGTAGTTCTGGACAGGGGCGGTATGGCTACACCTTC. This translates into CASSSGQGRYGYTF. Based on the CDR3 plus reference TRBV19 and TRBJ1-2, the full variable domain is DGGITQSPKYLFRKEGQNVTLSCEQNLNHDAMYWYRQDPGQGLRLIYYSQIVNDFQKGDIAEGYSVSREKKESFPLTVTSAQKNPTAFYLCASSSGQGRYGYTFGSGTRLTVV.

The chain couples TRBV20-1 to TRBJ2-3; 8 positions agree with TRBD2. This CDR3 is 14 amino acids long. Germline CDR1 DFQATT, CDR2 SNEGSKA (reference sequence). The J segment lost 9 bases and the V segment lost 3 bases, leaving 11 bases of the junction unmatched. CDR3 nucleotides: TGCAGTGCTAGTCCGGGACTAGAGGGGAGGACGCAGTATTTT. It specifies CSASPGLEGRTQYF.

The gene calls are TRBV5-5 and TRBJ1-4, with 7 bases identical to TRBD1. Losses at the gene ends were 4 bases for V and 4 bases for J; bases not matched to a gene: 10. This CDR3 is 16 amino acids long. CDR1 and CDR2 from the germline V gene are SGHKS and YYEKEE (reference sequence). DNA for the CDR3: TGTGCCAGCAGCCGCGCTCCGGACAGGAGTAATGAAAAACTGTTTTTT. This sequence encodes CASSRAPDRSNEKLFF.

The chain uses TRBV6-6 and TRBJ2-7; D is undetermined. V was clipped by 0 bases and J by 2 bases, with 5 bases between them. The germline CDR1 and CDR2 sequences are MNHNY and SVGAGI (reference sequence). The CDR3 extends over 13 amino acids. The chain's CDR3 is CASSYSLTYEQYF. As DNA, the CDR3 is TGTGCCAGCAGTTACTCCCTTACCTACGAGCAGTACTTC.

The V gene is TRBV28, the J gene TRBJ1-5; maybe TRBD1 (5 bases). V was cut by 2 bases and J by 4 bases, with 6 bases left in between. CDR3 length: 13 amino acids. The germline CDR1 and CDR2 sequences are MDHEN and SYDVKM. The CDR3 sequence is CASSLQGNQPQHF. CDR3 DNA: TGTGCCAGCAGTTTACAGGGAAATCAGCCCCAGCATTTT.

This clone has only a few counts. The CDR3 nucleotides are TGTGCCAGCTCACCACAGTTCCAGGGTGAGGAGCAGTACTTC. Its protein product is CASSPQFQGEEQYF. V gene TRBV18 combines with J gene TRBJ2-7; a weak D match, TRBD1 (5 bases). The CDR3 extends over 14 amino acids. CDR1 and CDR2 (germline): KGHSH, LQKENI. V dropped 1 base and J dropped 7 bases, with 14 bases sitting between them.

The chain links TRBV5-1 to TRBJ2-5; 9 nucleotides agree with TRBD2. The CDR3 sequence is 15 residues long. Germline loops: CDR1 SGHRS, CDR2 YFSETQ. The junction had 4 bases not matched to a gene; V was cut back by 0 bases and J by 4 bases. The CDR3, as DNA: TGCGCCAGCAGCTTGGGAGCGGGGGGTTCAGAGACCCAGTACTTC. Amino acid sequence: CASSLGAGGSETQYF.

The chain recombines TRBV4-3 with TRBJ2-5, with D possibly TRBD2 on 6 matching bases. Looked up from germline, CDR1 is LGHNA and CDR2 is YSLEER. The germline V and J ends were trimmed by 0 bases and 4 bases, with 12 bases remaining between them. The CDR3 is 15 residues long. In DNA, the CDR3 is TGCGCCAGCAGCCAAGACAACGGGGGAGGAGAGACCCAGTACTTC. Encoded protein: CASSQDNGGGETQYF.

The V gene is TRBV7-8, the J gene TRBJ1-5; the match to TRBD1 covers 7 bases. The V gene end was trimmed by 3 bases and the J gene end by 6 bases; junction bases not matched to a gene: 5. This CDR3 is built from 14 residues. Looked up from germline, CDR1 is SGHVS and CDR2 is FQNEAQ. The CDR3 spells CASSLSTGIQPQHF. The CDR3 nucleotides read TGTGCCAGCAGCTTGTCGACAGGGATTCAGCCCCAGCATTTT. The whole variable domain, remainder taken from reference TRBV7-8 and TRBJ1-5, is GAGVSQSPRYKVAKRGQDVALRCDPISGHVSLFWYQQALGQGPEFLTYFQNEAQLDKSGLPSDRFFAERPEGSVSTLKIQRTQQEDSAVYLCASSLSTGIQPQHFGDGTRLSIL.

This chain joins TRBV11-3 and TRBJ1-1; D unclear. Trimming removed 1 base at V and 3 bases at J, with 6 bases between. This CDR3 is 13 amino acids long. The germline V gene has CDR1 SGHNT and CDR2 YENEEA. CDR3 nucleotides: TGTGCCAGCAGCTTAGTTAGCGACACTGAAGCTTTCTTT. This sequence encodes CASSLVSDTEAFF. The whole variable domain, remainder taken from reference TRBV11-3 and TRBJ1-1, is EAGVVQSPRYKIIEKKQPVAFWCNPISGHNTLYWYLQNLGQGPELLIRYENEEAVDDSQLPKDRFSAERLKGVDSTLKIQPAELGDSAVYLCASSLVSDTEAFFGQGTRLTVV.